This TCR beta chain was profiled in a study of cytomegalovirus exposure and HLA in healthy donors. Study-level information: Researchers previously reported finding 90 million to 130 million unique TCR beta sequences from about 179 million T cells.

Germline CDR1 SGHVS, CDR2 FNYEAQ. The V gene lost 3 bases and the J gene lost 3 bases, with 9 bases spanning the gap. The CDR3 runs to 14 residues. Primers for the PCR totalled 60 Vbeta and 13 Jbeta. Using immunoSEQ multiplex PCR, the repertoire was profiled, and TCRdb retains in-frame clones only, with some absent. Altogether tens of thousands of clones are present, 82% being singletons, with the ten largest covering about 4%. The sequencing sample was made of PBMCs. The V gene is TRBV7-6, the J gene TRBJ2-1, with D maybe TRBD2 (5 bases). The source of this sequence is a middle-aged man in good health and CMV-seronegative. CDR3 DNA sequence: TGTGCCAGCAGCTTTACTAGAAACTACAATGAGCAGTTCTTC. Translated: CASSFTRNYNEQFF.